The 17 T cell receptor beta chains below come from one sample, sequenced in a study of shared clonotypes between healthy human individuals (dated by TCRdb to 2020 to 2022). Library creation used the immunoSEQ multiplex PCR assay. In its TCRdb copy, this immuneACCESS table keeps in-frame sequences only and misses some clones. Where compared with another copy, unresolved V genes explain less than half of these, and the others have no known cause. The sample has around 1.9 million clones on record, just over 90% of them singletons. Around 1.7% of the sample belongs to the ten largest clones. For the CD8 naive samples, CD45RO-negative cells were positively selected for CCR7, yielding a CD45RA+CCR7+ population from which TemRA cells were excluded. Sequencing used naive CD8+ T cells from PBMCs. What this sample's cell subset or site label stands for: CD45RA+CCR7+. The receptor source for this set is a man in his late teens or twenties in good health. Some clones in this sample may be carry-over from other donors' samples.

The CDR3 sequence: CASSTNGVTEAFF. The CDR3 coding sequence is TGTGCCAGCAGTACCAACGGGGTCACTGAAGCTTTCTTT. V usage is TRBV27 and J usage is TRBJ1-1; no definite D call. Germline lookup yields CDR1 MNHEY and CDR2 SMNVEV (reference sequence). The CDR3 consists of 13 residues. V was trimmed by 5 bases and J by 4 bases, leaving 11 bases between them.

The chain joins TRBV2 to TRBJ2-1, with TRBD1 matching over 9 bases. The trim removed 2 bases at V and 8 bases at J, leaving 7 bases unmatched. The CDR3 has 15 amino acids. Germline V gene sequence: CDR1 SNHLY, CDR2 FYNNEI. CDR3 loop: CASSEFRTGVHEQFF. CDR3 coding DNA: TGTGCCAGCAGTGAATTTAGGACAGGGGTCCATGAGCAGTTCTTC.

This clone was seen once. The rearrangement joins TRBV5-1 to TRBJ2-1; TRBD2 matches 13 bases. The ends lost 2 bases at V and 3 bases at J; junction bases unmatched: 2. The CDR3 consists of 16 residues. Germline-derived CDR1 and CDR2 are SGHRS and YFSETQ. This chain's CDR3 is CASSFGTSGIYNEQFF. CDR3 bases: TGCGCCAGCAGCTTTGGGACTAGCGGGATCTACAATGAGCAGTTCTTC. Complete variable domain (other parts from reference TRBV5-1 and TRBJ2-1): KAGVTQTPRYLIKTRGQQVTLSCSPISGHRSVSWYQQTPGQGLQFLFEYFSETQRNKGNFPGRFSGRQFSNSRSEMNVSTLELGDSALYLCASSFGTSGIYNEQFFGPGTRLTVL.

CDR3 coding DNA: TGTGCCAGCAGTTTCGGGGGACTTGACGCTTTCTTT. Translation gives CASSFGGLDAFF. The chain uses TRBV28 and TRBJ1-1; D is perhaps TRBD1 (5 bases). Germline lookup yields CDR1 MDHEN and CDR2 SYDVKM. The CDR3 covers 12 residues. V was clipped by 3 bases and J by 11 bases, with 13 bases between them.

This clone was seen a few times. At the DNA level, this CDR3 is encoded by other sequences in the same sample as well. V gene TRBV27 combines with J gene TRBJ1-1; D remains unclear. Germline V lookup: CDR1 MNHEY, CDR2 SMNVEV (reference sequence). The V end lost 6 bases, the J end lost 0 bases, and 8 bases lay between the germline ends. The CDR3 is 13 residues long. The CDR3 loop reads CASRGGLNTEAFF. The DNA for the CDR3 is TGTGCCAGCAGGGGAGGGCTGAACACTGAAGCTTTCTTT.

The CDR3 is CASSTDREMGNTEAFF. The CDR3 DNA sequence: TGTGCCAGCAGCACTGACAGGGAAATGGGGAACACTGAAGCTTTCTTT. The chain has TRBV28 and TRBJ1-1; 7 bases are a match to TRBD1. The trim removed 6 bases at V and 1 base at J, leaving 11 bases unmatched. CDR3 length: 16 residues. Germline CDR1 MDHEN, CDR2 SYDVKM.

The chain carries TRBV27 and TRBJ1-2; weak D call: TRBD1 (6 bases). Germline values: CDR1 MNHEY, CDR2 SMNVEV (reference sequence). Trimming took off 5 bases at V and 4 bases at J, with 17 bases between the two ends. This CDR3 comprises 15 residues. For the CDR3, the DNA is TGTGCCAGCAGTGTCTTCGGGGGCGCAGGCTATGGCTACACCTTC. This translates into CASSVFGGAGYGYTF.

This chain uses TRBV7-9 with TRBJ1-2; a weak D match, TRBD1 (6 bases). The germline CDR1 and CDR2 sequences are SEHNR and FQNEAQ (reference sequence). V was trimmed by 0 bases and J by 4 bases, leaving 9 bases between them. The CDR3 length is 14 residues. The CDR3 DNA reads TGTGCCAGCAGCTTAGCGCAGGGGCGCTATGGCTACACCTTC. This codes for CASSLAQGRYGYTF.

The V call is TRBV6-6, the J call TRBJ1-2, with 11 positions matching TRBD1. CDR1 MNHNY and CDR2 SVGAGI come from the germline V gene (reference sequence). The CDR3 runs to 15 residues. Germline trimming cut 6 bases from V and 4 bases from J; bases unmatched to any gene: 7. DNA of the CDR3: TGTGCCAGCAGGGACAGGGGGCGGCCTCTCTATGGCTACACCTTC. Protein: CASRDRGRPLYGYTF.

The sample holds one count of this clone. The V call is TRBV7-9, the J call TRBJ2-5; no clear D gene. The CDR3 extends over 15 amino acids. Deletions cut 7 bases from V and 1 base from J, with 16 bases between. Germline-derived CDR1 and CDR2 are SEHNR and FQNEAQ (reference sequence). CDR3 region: CASNPLGNSQETQYF. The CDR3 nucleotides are TGTGCCAGCAACCCCCTGGGGAACAGCCAAGAGACCCAGTACTTC. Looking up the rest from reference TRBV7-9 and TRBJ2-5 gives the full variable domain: DTGVSQNPRHKITKRGQNVTFRCDPISEHNRLYWYRQTLGQGPEFLTYFQNEAQLEKSRLLSDRFSAERPKGSFSTLEIQRTEQGDSAMYLCASNPLGNSQETQYFGPGTRLLVL.

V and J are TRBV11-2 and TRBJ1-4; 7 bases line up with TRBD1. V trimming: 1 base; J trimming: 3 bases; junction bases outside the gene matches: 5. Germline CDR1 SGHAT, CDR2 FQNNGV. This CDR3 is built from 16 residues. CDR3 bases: TGTGCCAGCAGCTTAGGACACAGGGGCCCTAATGAAAAACTGTTTTTT. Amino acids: CASSLGHRGPNEKLFF.

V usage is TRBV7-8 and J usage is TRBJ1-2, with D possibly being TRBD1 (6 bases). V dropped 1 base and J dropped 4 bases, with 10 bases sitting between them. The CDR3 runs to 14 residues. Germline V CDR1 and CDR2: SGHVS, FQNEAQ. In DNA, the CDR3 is TGTGCCAGCAGCTTAGGAGGCAGGGGCTATGGCTACACCTTC. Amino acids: CASSLGGRGYGYTF.

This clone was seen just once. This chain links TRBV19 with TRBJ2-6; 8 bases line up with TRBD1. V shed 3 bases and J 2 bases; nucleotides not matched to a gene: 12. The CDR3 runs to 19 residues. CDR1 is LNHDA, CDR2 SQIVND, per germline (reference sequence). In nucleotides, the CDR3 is TGTGCCAGTAGTATCCGAACGGCTATGGACAGGGCTGGGGCCAACGTCCTGACTTTC. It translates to CASSIRTAMDRAGANVLTF.

The CDR3 DNA reads TGTGCCAGCAGCGTAGGCCCCAGCGGGGCACTCTACAATGAGCAGTTCTTC. Translation: CASSVGPSGALYNEQFF. This chain links TRBV9 with TRBJ2-1; TRBD2 matches at 7 bases. The V gene's germline CDR1 is SGDLS and CDR2 YYNGEE. J lost 3 bases, V lost 0 bases, and 9 bases had no gene match. The CDR3 consists of 17 residues.

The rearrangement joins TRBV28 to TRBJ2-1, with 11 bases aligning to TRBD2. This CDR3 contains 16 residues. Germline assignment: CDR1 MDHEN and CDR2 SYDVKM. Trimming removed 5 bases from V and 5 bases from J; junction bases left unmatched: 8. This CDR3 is CASSPLTSGINNEQFF. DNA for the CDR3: TGTGCCAGCAGTCCCCTGACTAGCGGGATTAACAATGAGCAGTTCTTC.

The CDR3 here is CASSHGRSNTEAFF. CDR3 sequence (DNA): TGTGCCAGCAGCCACGGACGCTCCAACACTGAAGCTTTCTTT. J is TRBJ1-1 and V is TRBV4-2; D is unclear. CDR3 length: 14 amino acids. The V end lost 3 bases, the J end lost 2 bases, and 10 bases lay between the germline ends. CDR1 LGHNA and CDR2 YNFKEQ come from the germline V gene.

In DNA form, the CDR3 reads TGTGCCAGCAGCTTTCGATCCGGGGGAAACTACAATGAGCAGTTCTTC. Translation gives CASSFRSGGNYNEQFF. V gene TRBV7-6 combines with J gene TRBJ2-1, with a weak D call TRBD2 (6 bases). CDR1 is SGHVS and CDR2 is FNYEAQ in the germline V gene. This CDR3 contains 16 residues. V was trimmed by 3 bases and J by 3 bases, leaving 15 bases between them.